This is a list of T cell receptor beta chains from one sample in a study of OX40 agonist ivuxolimab in advanced cancers. Assay: immunoSEQ multiplex PCR; the TCRdb copy retains only in-frame clones and omits some. The repertoire has more than 85,000 clones, roughly 80% of them found once; the top ten carry more than 1.4%. Sequences were derived from CD4+ or CD8+ T cells sorted from blood, sampled in a trial of the OX40 agonist ivuxolimab. These receptors came from an adult with an advanced solid tumor such as melanoma, head and neck, liver or kidney cancer. Each CDR3 is given with its conserved first and last residue. A D gene is named only where the DNA matches it firmly. A clone size is listed for some rows: how often the clone was seen (once, few, many), or a class if it is expanded.

TRBD1	few	TRBJ1-5	17	TRBV28	TGTGCCAGCAACCCTCGGGGTTGGACAGGCCTCAATCAGCCCCAGCATTTT	CASNPRGWTGLNQPQHF
NA	NA	TRBJ2-1	11	TRBV7-2	TGTGCCAGCAGCTCACAGGGAGAGCAGTTCTTC	CASSSQGEQFF
NA	NA	TRBJ2-7	12	TRBV6-6	TGTGCCAGCAGTCGTACCTCCTACGAGCAGTACTTC	CASSRTSYEQYF
TRBD1	NA	TRBJ2-1	14	TRBV10-3	TGTGCCATCAGCGGACAGGCTGAATTCAATGAGCAGTTCTTC	CAISGQAEFNEQFF
TRBD1	NA	TRBJ2-3	14	TRBV18	TGTGCCAGCTCAGAGGGGGCTAGCACAGATACGCAGTATTTT	CASSEGASTDTQYF
TRBD2	NA	TRBJ2-5	14	TRBV28	TGTGCCAGCAGCGTCGGGGGGATCCAAGAGACCCAGTACTTC	CASSVGGIQETQYF
TRBD1	once	TRBJ2-1	15	TRBV6-1	TGTGCCAGCAGAGCGGGGACAGGGGGTAGCAATGAGCAGTTCTTC	CASRAGTGGSNEQFF
NA	NA	TRBJ1-1	13	TRBV19	TGTGCCGTTAGGTTCCGGGACAAGACTGAAGCTTTCTTT	CAVRFRDKTEAFF
NA	NA	TRBJ2-5	13	TRBV9	TGTGCCAGCAGCGTCGGGGTTGAAGAGACCCAGTACTTC	CASSVGVEETQYF
NA	NA	TRBJ2-5	14	TRBV11-1	TGTGCCAGCAGCGAGCGGGCAGGGCGAGAGACCCAGTACTTC	CASSERAGRETQYF
NA	NA	TRBJ1-1	15	TRBV27	TGTGCCAGCAGTACGGCGGGACGACCAAACACTGAAGCTTTCTTT	CASSTAGRPNTEAFF
NA	once	TRBJ1-6	15	TRBV7-2	TGTGCCAGCAGCCGGCGGGGCGTTGCGGAATCACCCCTCCACTTT	CASSRRGVAESPLHF
NA	NA	TRBJ2-2	14	TRBV7-3	TGTGCCAGCAGCCTAGGAACGAACACCGGGGAGCTGTTTTTT	CASSLGTNTGELFF
NA	NA	TRBJ2-7	11	TRBV20-1	TGCAGTGCTAGAGAGGGTTCCGAGCAGTACTTC	CSAREGSEQYF
NA	NA	TRBJ1-1	14	TRBV21-1	TGTCCTAACAGCAAAGGTTGGCCGAACACTGAAGCTTTCTTT	CPNSKGWPNTEAFF
TRBD1	NA	TRBJ1-4	16	TRBV19	TGTGCCAGTAGTCGCTCCGGGACAGCAACTAATGAAAAACTGTTTTTT	CASSRSGTATNEKLFF
TRBD1	NA	TRBJ1-3	13	TRBV19	TGTGCCAGTACCAGGGGGGCTGGAAACACCATATATTTT	CASTRGAGNTIYF
NA	NA	TRBJ2-5	16	TRBV5-4	TGTGCCAGCAGCTTGAACAGCGGGCGGTACCAAGAGACCCAGTACTTC	CASSLNSGRYQETQYF
TRBD2	NA	TRBJ2-5	12	TRBV6-1	TGTGCCAGCAGTTCCGGGGGGGAGACCCAGTACTTC	CASSSGGETQYF
NA	few	TRBJ2-7	19	TRBV6-1	TGTGCCAGCAGTGAATACGTTCCGCCGGAAGCAGGGACCTCTTACGAGCAGTACTTC	CASSEYVPPEAGTSYEQYF
TRBD2	NA	TRBJ2-2	16	TRBV27	TGTGCCAGCTCGGGGCTAGCGGGGATTCTTACCGGGGAGCTGTTTTTT	CASSGLAGILTGELFF
TRBD2	NA	TRBJ2-7	15	TRBV11-1	TGTGCCAGCAGCTTATCCCGGACTAGCGGATACGAGCAGTACTTC	CASSLSRTSGYEQYF
NA	NA	TRBJ2-3	15	TRBV25-1	TGTGCCAGCAGTTCAGCGAGGGATTCCACAGATACGCAGTATTTT	CASSSARDSTDTQYF
TRBD1	NA	TRBJ1-4	18	TRBV7-8	TGTGCCAGCAGCCCGACAGGGGGCGCGGCGAGAACTAATGAAAAACTGTTTTTT	CASSPTGGAARTNEKLFF
TRBD2	NA	TRBJ2-5	14	TRBV7-2	TGTGCCGGCAGCTTAATAGCGGGGTTTGAGACCCAGTACTTC	CAGSLIAGFETQYF